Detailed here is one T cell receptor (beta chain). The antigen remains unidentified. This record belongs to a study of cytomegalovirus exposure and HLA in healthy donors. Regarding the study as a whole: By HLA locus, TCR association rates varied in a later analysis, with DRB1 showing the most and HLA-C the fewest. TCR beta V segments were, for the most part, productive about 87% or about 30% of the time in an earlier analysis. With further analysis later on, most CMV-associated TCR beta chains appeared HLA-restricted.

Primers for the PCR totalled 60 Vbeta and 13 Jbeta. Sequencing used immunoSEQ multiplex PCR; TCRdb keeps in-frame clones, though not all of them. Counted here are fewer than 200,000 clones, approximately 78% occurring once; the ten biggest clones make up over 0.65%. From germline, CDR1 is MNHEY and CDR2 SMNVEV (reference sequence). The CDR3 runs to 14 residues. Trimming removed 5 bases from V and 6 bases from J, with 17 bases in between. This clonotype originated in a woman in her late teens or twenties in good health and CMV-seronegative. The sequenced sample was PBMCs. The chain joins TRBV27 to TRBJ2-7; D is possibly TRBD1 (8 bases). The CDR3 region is CASSPTGGVSEQYF. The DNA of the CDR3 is TGTGCCAGCAGTCCTACAGGGGGGGTCAGCGAGCAGTACTTC.